A single sample is the source of the 23 T cell receptor beta chains below, sequenced in a study of blood T cell repertoires in COVID-19. This table comes from immunoSEQ multiplex PCR, and its TCRdb copy is limited to in-frame clones, with some not included. The sample shows 140,000 to 150,000 clones, 80% to 90% of them seen only once. The sequencing sample was made of PBMCs or T cells enriched from blood (not recorded which). The receptor set was obtained from a woman between 45 and 60 years old with acute COVID-19.

This clone was found a few times. The chain employs TRBV6-5 and TRBJ2-5, with 7 positions matching TRBD1. CDR3 size: 11 residues. From germline, CDR1 is MNHEY and CDR2 SVGAGI. With V trimmed by 10 bases and J by 7 bases, 6 bases remained unmatched. This CDR3 reads CATTKGATQYF. The CDR3 DNA follows: TGTGCCACCACGAAGGGGGCGACCCAGTACTTC.

This clone was picked up a small number of times. The chain combines TRBV6-2 or TRBV6-3 with TRBJ1-2; D may be TRBD1 (6 bases). Germline V gene lookup returns CDR1 MNHEY and CDR2 SVGEGT. This CDR3 contains 13 residues. V was shortened by 5 bases and J by 7 bases, with 14 bases between the two germline ends. CDR3 sequence: CASSLRGATGYTF. As DNA, the CDR3 is TGTGCCAGCAGTCTACGGGGGGCTACTGGCTACACCTTC.

The chain combines TRBV7-9 with TRBJ1-1; D gene uncertain. V dropped 5 bases and J dropped 4 bases, with 14 bases sitting between them. Germline V lookup: CDR1 SEHNR, CDR2 FQNEAQ (reference sequence). This CDR3 region has 14 residues. This chain's CDR3 is CASSHEEAGTEAFF. The DNA of the CDR3 is TGTGCCAGCAGCCACGAGGAAGCGGGCACTGAAGCTTTCTTT.

V gene TRBV9 combines with J gene TRBJ2-1, with TRBD2 identical over 8 bases. The CDR3 loop spans 14 amino acids. V was pared by 4 bases and J by 8 bases, with 8 bases of the junction left unmatched. CDR1 is SGDLS, CDR2 YYNGEE, per germline. The CDR3 region is CASSYFSGMDEQFF. CDR3 DNA: TGTGCCAGCAGCTACTTTAGCGGGATGGATGAGCAGTTCTTC. Full variable domain (outside the CDR3, taken from reference TRBV9 and TRBJ2-1): DSGVTQTPKHLITATGQRVTLRCSPRSGDLSVYWYQQSLDQGLQFLIQYYNGEERAKGNILERFSAQQFPDLHSELNLSSLELGDSALYFCASSYFSGMDEQFFGPGTRLTVL.

This clone was counted a few times. This rearrangement joins TRBV5-3 to TRBJ1-4, with 8 bases that match TRBD1. TRBV5-3 is known as an ORF, though its function is uncertain. The CDR3 contains 16 residues. The V gene end was trimmed by 3 bases and the J gene end by 0 bases; junction bases not matched to a gene: 4. For the CDR3, the DNA is TGTGCCAGAAGCTGCAGGACAGGGCCAACTAATGAAAAACTGTTTTTT. Its translation: CARSCRTGPTNEKLFF.

This chain connects TRBV5-5 to TRBJ1-1; 8 bases are shared with TRBD1. V trimming: 4 bases; J trimming: 3 bases; junction bases outside the gene matches: 17. From germline, CDR1 is SGHKS and CDR2 YYEKEE (reference sequence). The CDR3 loop spans 18 amino acids. The CDR3 spells CASSRSRTGWQRDTEAFF. Here the CDR3 DNA reads TGTGCCAGCAGCAGATCCCGGACAGGGTGGCAAAGGGACACTGAAGCTTTCTTT. Combining the CDR3 with reference TRBV5-5 and TRBJ1-1 gives the whole variable domain DAGVTQSPTHLIKTRGQQVTLRCSPISGHKSVSWYQQVLGQGPQFIFQYYEKEERGRGNFPDRFSARQFPNYSSELNVNALLLGDSALYLCASSRSRTGWQRDTEAFFGQGTRLTVV.

V is TRBV7-2 and J is TRBJ2-3; D is unclear. V lost 5 bases and J 9 bases, leaving 12 bases between the germline ends. CDR3 length equals 12 residues. Germline CDR1 and CDR2: SGHTA and FQGNSA. CDR3 sequence: CASSDQLSTQYF. CDR3 bases: TGTGCCAGCAGCGATCAGCTTAGCACGCAGTATTTT. Filled out from reference TRBV7-2 and TRBJ2-3, the complete variable domain reads GAGVSQSPSNKVTEKGKDVELRCDPISGHTALYWYRQSLGQGLEFLIYFQGNSAPDKSGLPSDRFSAERTGGSVSTLTIQRTQQEDSAVYLCASSDQLSTQYFGPGTRLTVL.

V gene TRBV5-4 combines with J gene TRBJ2-7, with D possibly being TRBD1 (5 bases). Trimming cost V 0 bases and J 5 bases, with 15 bases left between them. The CDR3 runs 15 residues. Germline CDR1 and CDR2: SGHNT and YYREEE (reference sequence). This chain's CDR3 is CASSLGGAPQNEQYF. DNA of the CDR3: TGTGCCAGCAGCTTGGGTGGGGCCCCTCAGAACGAGCAGTACTTC. The entire variable domain, with the rest obtained from reference TRBV5-4 and TRBJ2-7, is as follows: ETGVTQSPTHLIKTRGQQVTLRCSSQSGHNTVSWYQQALGQGPQFIFQYYREEENGRGNFPPRFSGLQFPNYSSELNVNALELDDSALYLCASSLGGAPQNEQYFGPGTRLTVT.

The chain employs TRBV30 and TRBJ1-6, with 9 bases fitting TRBD1. J was trimmed by 4 bases and V by 1 base; bases with no gene match: 2. The CDR3 totals 15 residues. Per germline, CDR1 GTSNPN and CDR2 SVGIG (reference sequence). CDR3 residues: CAWSGQGGYNSPLHF. The CDR3 DNA reads as TGTGCCTGGAGTGGACAGGGGGGATATAATTCACCCCTCCACTTT.

In this sample, this clone turned up many times. The chain combines TRBV7-9 with TRBJ1-1; tentative D call: TRBD1 (6 bases). The CDR3 contains 14 residues. V gave up 1 base and J gave up 11 bases, with 17 bases separating them. CDR1 is SEHNR, CDR2 FQNEAQ, per germline (reference sequence). CDR3 sequence: CASSLVQGQGRAFF. CDR3 nucleotide sequence: TGTGCCAGCAGCTTAGTGCAGGGACAAGGGCGGGCTTTCTTT.

The chain carries TRBV2 and TRBJ2-5; D uncertain. CDR3 length equals 11 residues. Germline CDR1 reads SNHLY; CDR2 reads FYNNEI. The V gene lost 7 bases and the J gene lost 0 bases, with 3 bases spanning the gap. The CDR3 protein is CASTNQETQYF. CDR3 bases: TGTGCCAGCACTAACCAAGAGACCCAGTACTTC.

This clone has a single count. The rearrangement uses TRBV18 and TRBJ2-1, with TRBD2 identical over 12 bases. Per the germline V gene, CDR1 is KGHSH and CDR2 is LQKENI. The CDR3 consists of 18 residues. V was pared by 5 bases and J by 7 bases, with 15 bases of the junction left unmatched. CDR3 sequence: CASSTKALTSGSRNEQFF. The CDR3 bases are TGTGCCAGCTCAACGAAGGCCCTGACTAGCGGGAGTCGGAATGAGCAGTTCTTC.

The V gene is TRBV6-6, the J gene TRBJ2-5; D unresolved. Trimming cost V 2 bases and J 5 bases, with 9 bases left between them. This CDR3 has 13 amino acids. Germline V CDR1 and CDR2: MNHNY, SVGAGI (reference sequence). Written as DNA, the CDR3 is TGTGCCAGCAGTTACCGAGGTCAGGAGACCCAGTACTTC. This translates into CASSYRGQETQYF.

The genes are TRBV5-1 and TRBJ2-1, with 8 bases aligning to TRBD2. Germline CDR1 SGHRS, CDR2 YFSETQ. V lost 4 bases, J lost 4 bases, and 7 bases stayed unmatched. The CDR3 consists of 15 residues. CDR3 coding DNA: TGCGCCAGCAGCGAAGCGGGAGTTGCTTACAATGAGCAGTTCTTC. This codes for CASSEAGVAYNEQFF.

CDR3 bases: TGTGCCAGCAGCCTTAACAGGGCTGGTGGCTACACCTTC. Residues: CASSLNRAGGYTF. The V and J genes are TRBV12-3 or TRBV12-4 and TRBJ1-2; D may be TRBD1 (6 bases). V shed 6 bases and J shed 7 bases, with 15 bases lying between them. The CDR3 has 13 residues.

The chain recombines TRBV7-3 with TRBJ2-2, with D possibly TRBD2 on 6 matching bases. With 2 bases removed from V and 2 bases from J, the gap between germline ends came to 12 bases. Germline lookup yields CDR1 SGHTA and CDR2 FQGTGA. The CDR3 contains 16 residues. The CDR3 nucleotides are TGTGCCAGCAGCTTAGCCTCCGGGACTAACACCGGGGAGCTGTTTTTT. It encodes CASSLASGTNTGELFF.

The CDR3 loop reads CASSLRRRSSYEQYF. DNA of the CDR3: TGTGCCAGCAGCTTGAGGCGGAGGAGCTCCTACGAGCAGTACTTC. This chain joins TRBV5-4 and TRBJ2-7, with D perhaps TRBD2 (5 bases). Deletions cut 1 base from V and 0 bases from J, with 11 bases between. Germline CDR1 reads SGHNT; CDR2 reads YYREEE (reference sequence). The length of the CDR3 is 15 residues.

This clone was picked up a small number of times. The chain employs TRBV2 and TRBJ2-5, with TRBD2 identical over 14 bases. The CDR3 extends over 17 amino acids. With 6 bases clipped from V and 2 bases from J, the junction kept 8 bases outside the gene matches. Germline CDR1 reads SNHLY; CDR2 reads FYNNEI. This CDR3 is CASRARLAGGRQETQYF. The CDR3 region has the DNA TGTGCCAGCAGGGCCAGACTAGCGGGAGGGAGGCAAGAGACCCAGTACTTC.

The J gene is TRBJ2-3, the V gene TRBV10-3; TRBD2 matches 7 bases. The V gene end was trimmed by 6 bases and the J gene end by 0 bases; junction bases not matched to a gene: 3. Germline lookup yields CDR1 ENHRY and CDR2 SYGVKD. The CDR3 runs to 14 residues. CDR3 DNA sequence: TGTGCCATCAGCCTTAGCGGGAGCACAGATACGCAGTATTTT. Protein: CAISLSGSTDTQYF.

This rearrangement joins TRBV7-9 to TRBJ2-7; maybe TRBD1 (5 bases). From germline, CDR1 is SEHNR and CDR2 FQNEAQ (reference sequence). V was cut by 4 bases and J by 0 bases, with 16 bases left in between. The CDR3 spans 16 residues. CDR3: CASSSSQGLSSYEQYF. In DNA, the CDR3 is TGTGCCAGCAGCTCGAGTCAGGGTCTTAGCTCCTACGAGCAGTACTTC.

This clone was recorded only once. The V and J genes are TRBV5-6 and TRBJ1-6, with TRBD1 identical over 7 bases. This CDR3 comprises 14 residues. Germline V lookup: CDR1 SGHDT, CDR2 YYEEEE. V lost 8 bases, J lost 10 bases, and 12 bases stayed unmatched. The CDR3 spells CASSDRASVSPLHF. The DNA of the CDR3 is TGTGCCAGTAGTGACAGGGCTTCAGTCTCACCCCTCCACTTT.

This sequence joins TRBV3-1 (or the pseudogene TRBV3-2) and TRBJ1-2; a possible D gene is TRBD1 (6 bases). Trimming cost V 3 bases and J 3 bases, with 11 bases left between them. This CDR3 is built from 14 residues. Germline CDR1 and CDR2: LGHDT and YNNKEL (reference sequence). CDR3 bases: TGTGCCAGCAGCCAGGGGGCCGGGGACTATGGCTACACCTTC. Translated: CASSQGAGDYGYTF.

This clone was seen a few times. This rearrangement joins TRBV12-5 to TRBJ2-1, with TRBD2 matching over 13 bases. With V trimmed by 5 bases and J by 9 bases, 10 bases remained unmatched. The CDR3 has 16 residues. Germline V CDR1 and CDR2: LGHNT, FRNRAP. CDR3 coding DNA: TGTGCTAGTGGTCAAACGGGACTAGCGGGAATGAGTGAGCAGTTCTTC. Its translation is CASGQTGLAGMSEQFF.